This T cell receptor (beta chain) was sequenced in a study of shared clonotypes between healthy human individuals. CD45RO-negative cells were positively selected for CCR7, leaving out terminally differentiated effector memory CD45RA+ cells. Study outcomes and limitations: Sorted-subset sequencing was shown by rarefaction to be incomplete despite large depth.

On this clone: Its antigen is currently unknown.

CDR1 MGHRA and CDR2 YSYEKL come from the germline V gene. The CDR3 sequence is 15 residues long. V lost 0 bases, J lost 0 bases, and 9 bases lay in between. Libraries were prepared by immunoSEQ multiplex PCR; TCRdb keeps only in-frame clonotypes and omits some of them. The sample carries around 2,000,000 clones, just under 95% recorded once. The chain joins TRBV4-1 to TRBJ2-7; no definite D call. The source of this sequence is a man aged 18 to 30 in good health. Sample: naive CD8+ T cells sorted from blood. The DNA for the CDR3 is TGCGCCAGCAGCCAAGATTGGGCTAACTCCTACGAGCAGTACTTC. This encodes CASSQDWANSYEQYF.